This T cell receptor beta chain appears in the sequencing data of a study of PD-1 blockade in classical Hodgkin lymphoma. Study results and limitations: There was a significant rise in CD4+ TCR diversity by C4D1, with no such rise for CD8+.

The method was immunoSEQ multiplex PCR; TCRdb's version includes in-frame clones alone and lacks a portion of them. This table holds about 26,000 clones, approximately 67% found once. The junction had 5 bases not matched to a gene; V was cut back by 5 bases and J by 9 bases. The CDR3 has 14 amino acids. Germline CDR1 reads SGHTA; CDR2 reads FQGNSA. Every patient was affected by relapse after autologous stem cell transplantation, while exposure to brentuximab vedotin was not uniform. As for this clone: Its antigen remains unidentified.

V and J are TRBV7-2 and TRBJ2-1; 12 nucleotides line up with TRBD1. The TCR sequence derives from a human donor with classical Hodgkin lymphoma. The specimen comprised peripheral blood mononuclear cells (PBMCs), sampled before the second cycle of nivolumab. The CDR3 DNA follows: TGTGCCAGCAGCGTGGGACAGGGGGCGAGTGAGCAGTTCTTC. It translates to CASSVGQGASEQFF.